This T cell receptor (beta chain) derives from a study of T cells in Graves' hyperthyroidism and ophthalmopathy. This clonotype was counted many times. Amplified TCR beta CDR3 regions came from RNA transcripts. The HTBI set primed first-round TCR CDR3 RT-PCR. TCRdb used MiXCR to reprocess the multiplex PCR reads, holding one entry per CDR3 protein. The table lists 550,000 to 600,000 distinct CDR3 sequences, around 17% of them singletons, with 15% to 20% in the top ten. V was trimmed by 2 bases and J by 9 bases, leaving 14 bases between them. CDR1 is SEHNR and CDR2 is FQNEAQ in the germline V gene (reference sequence). The CDR3 extends over 14 amino acids.

The V and J genes are TRBV7-9 and TRBJ2-1; D not certain. The TCR comes from a woman aged 18-29 years with Graves' hyperthyroidism. The sequencing sample was made of blood. CDR3 sequence (DNA): TGTGCCAGCAGCTTACCCTGGCCGCAGCTTGAGCAGTTCTTC. Translation: CASSLPWPQLEQFF.